This T cell receptor (beta chain) was profiled in a study of CD8+CD57+ T cells in acquired aplastic anemia. The CDR3 sequence is 14 residues long. Trimming stripped 6 bases from V and 1 base from J, with 7 bases between. From germline, CDR1 is SNHLY and CDR2 FYNNEI. Those patients picked for sequencing had displayed CD8+CD57+ cell expansion on flow cytometry. The TCR beta profiling, which covered VDJ combination and CDR3 sequence, was carried out using genomic DNA as the template. TCRdb re-called the reads with MiXCR, one entry per CDR3 protein. The sample shows 170,000 or so distinct CDR3 sequences, roughly 48% of them seen only once.

This clonotype was sampled from a human donor with aplastic anemia. The gene calls are TRBV2 and TRBJ2-6, with D uncertain. Sequences were obtained from sorted CD4+, CD8+, or CD8+CD57+ T cells (not recorded which) from PBMCs. The DNA for the CDR3 is TGTGCCAGCAGAAAGAGTTCTGGGGCCAACGTCCTGACTTTC. Its protein product is CASRKSSGANVLTF. Full variable domain (rest looked up from reference TRBV2 and TRBJ2-6): EPEVTQTPSHQVTQMGQEVILRCVPISNHLYFYWYRQILGQKVEFLVSFYNNEISEKSEIFDDQFSVERPDGSNFTLKIRSTKLEDSAMYFCASRKSSGANVLTFGAGSRLTVL.